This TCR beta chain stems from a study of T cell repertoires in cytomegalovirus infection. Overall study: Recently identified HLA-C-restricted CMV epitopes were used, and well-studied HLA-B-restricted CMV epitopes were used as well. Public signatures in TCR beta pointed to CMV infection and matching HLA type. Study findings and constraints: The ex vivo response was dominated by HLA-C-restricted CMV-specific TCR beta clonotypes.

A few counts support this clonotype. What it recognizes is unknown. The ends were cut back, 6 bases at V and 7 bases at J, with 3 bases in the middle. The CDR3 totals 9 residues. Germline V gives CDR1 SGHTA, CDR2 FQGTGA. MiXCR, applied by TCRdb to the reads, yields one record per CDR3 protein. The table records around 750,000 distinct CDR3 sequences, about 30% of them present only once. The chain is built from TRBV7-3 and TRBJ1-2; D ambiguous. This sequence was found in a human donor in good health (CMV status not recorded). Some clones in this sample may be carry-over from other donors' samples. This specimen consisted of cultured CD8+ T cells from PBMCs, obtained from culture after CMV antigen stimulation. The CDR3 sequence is CASRGGYTF. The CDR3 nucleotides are TGTGCCAGCAGGGGTGGCTACACCTTC.